The 29 T cell receptor beta chains reported below all come from one sample, sequenced in a study of T cell responses to AZD1222 COVID-19 vaccine. TCRdb's copy holds only in-frame clones and misses some; the assay was immunoSEQ multiplex PCR. The table lists 100,000 to 140,000 clones, roughly nine tenths of them singletons. Sample: peripheral blood, taken on day 0 of AZD1222 vaccination. The receptors stem from an adult in good health.

In this sample, this clone turned up a few times. The V gene is TRBV24-1, the J gene TRBJ2-7; D remains ambiguous. The CDR3 has 12 amino acids. CDR1 KGHDR and CDR2 SFDVKD come from the germline V gene. V gave up 3 bases and J gave up 6 bases, with 8 bases separating them. CDR3 sequence reads: CATSDPATEQYF. The CDR3 DNA reads TGTGCCACCAGTGATCCCGCGACCGAGCAGTACTTC.

This clone was seen a few times. The chain has TRBV5-5 and TRBJ2-7; D could derive from TRBD1 or TRBD2 (5 bases each). The CDR3 totals 16 residues. V gave up 0 bases and J gave up 0 bases, with 13 bases separating them. Looked up from germline, CDR1 is SGHKS and CDR2 is YYEKEE (reference sequence). The CDR3 nucleotides read TGTGCCAGCAGCTTGGACCCCGGGGCCCGCTCCTACGAGCAGTACTTC. Its protein is CASSLDPGARSYEQYF.

The genes are TRBV28 and TRBJ2-1, with D possibly TRBD2 on 6 matching bases. V shed 7 bases and J shed 0 bases, with 16 bases lying between them. The CDR3 has 16 amino acids. Germline V gene data show CDR1 as MDHEN and CDR2 as SYDVKM. CDR3 region: CASKPAGTPSYNEQFF. CDR3 sequence (DNA): TGTGCCAGCAAGCCCGCGGGGACCCCCTCCTACAATGAGCAGTTCTTC.

This rearrangement joins TRBV9 to TRBJ2-1, with 11 bases lining up with TRBD2. The germline V gene has CDR1 SGDLS and CDR2 YYNGEE. The CDR3 is made up of 16 amino acids. Trimming removed 2 bases from V and 7 bases from J; junction bases left unmatched: 8. CDR3 DNA: TGTGCCAGCAGCGTCAGCCCTAGCGGGAGGAGTAATGAGCAGTTCTTC. Translating it yields CASSVSPSGRSNEQFF.

The chain links TRBV11-3 to TRBJ2-3; 7 positions match TRBD2. This CDR3 comprises 15 residues. V lost 5 bases and J lost 0; bases outside the gene matches: 5. Germline lookup yields CDR1 SGHNT and CDR2 YENEEA. CDR3 loop: CASSQGTKSTDTQYF. CDR3 in DNA: TGTGCCAGCAGCCAAGGGACTAAGAGCACAGATACGCAGTATTTT.

This clone was picked up a small number of times. The V and J genes are TRBV12-3 or TRBV12-4 and TRBJ1-5; no firm D call. The ends were cut back, 6 bases at V and 9 bases at J, with 15 bases in the middle. The CDR3 is made up of 13 amino acids. CDR3 nucleotide sequence: TGTGCCAGCAGCCAGGTGGTCGGAGCGCCCCAGCATTTT. It translates to CASSQVVGAPQHF.

The genes are TRBV2 and TRBJ2-3; D call uncertain. Germline V CDR1 and CDR2: SNHLY, FYNNEI. Trimming pared 8 bases from V and 4 bases from J, leaving 10 bases between. This CDR3 is built from 12 residues. The CDR3 coding sequence is TGTGCCAGCCGCGTAGAGTCAGATACGCAGTATTTT. This encodes CASRVESDTQYF.

This chain joins TRBV5-1 and TRBJ1-5, with 10 bases fitting TRBD1. Germline V gene lookup returns CDR1 SGHRS and CDR2 YFSETQ. Losses at the gene ends were 4 bases for V and 5 bases for J; bases not matched to a gene: 3. The CDR3 runs 14 residues. CDR3 DNA: TGCGCCAGCAGCACCGGGACAGGGGATCAGCCCCAGCATTTT. It is translated as CASSTGTGDQPQHF.

V usage is TRBV9 and J usage is TRBJ2-2, with 10 bases fitting TRBD2. Germline lookup yields CDR1 SGDLS and CDR2 YYNGEE. Trimming cost V 4 bases and J 4 bases; bases outside gene matches: 4. The CDR3 runs to 15 residues. The DNA for the CDR3 is TGTGCCAGCAGCTCTAGCGGGAGCGGCACCGGGGAGCTGTTTTTT. This sequence encodes CASSSSGSGTGELFF.

The CDR3 DNA follows: TGTGCCAGTAGCCCTACAGGGGCTTCATATGGCTACACCTTC. This encodes CASSPTGASYGYTF. The chain uses TRBV19 and TRBJ1-2, with TRBD1 matching over 7 bases. The germline gives CDR1 LNHDA, CDR2 SQIVND (reference sequence). After removal of 6 bases from V and 5 bases from J, the junction contained 9 bases not matched to a gene. The length of the CDR3 is 14 residues.

V gene TRBV7-2 combines with J gene TRBJ2-7; D call uncertain. Germline lookup yields CDR1 SGHTA and CDR2 FQGNSA. The CDR3 spans 15 residues. The V gene lost 0 bases and the J gene lost 1 base, with 10 bases spanning the gap. In DNA, the CDR3 is TGTGCCAGCAGCTTAGCGCCCGGGTCGTCCTACGAGCAGTACTTC. Its protein is CASSLAPGSSYEQYF.

V gene TRBV29-1 combines with J gene TRBJ1-2; D gene unclear. V lost 0 bases to trimming and J lost 7 bases, with 9 bases between them. Germline V gene sequence: CDR1 SQVTM, CDR2 ANQGSEA. CDR3 length equals 12 residues. The CDR3 is CSVEDQPSGYTF. DNA for the CDR3: TGCAGCGTTGAAGATCAGCCATCTGGCTACACCTTC.

This clone was seen only once. This chain joins TRBV19 and TRBJ1-5, with D possibly matching TRBD1 (6 bases). V was shortened by 9 bases and J by 9 bases, with 15 bases between the two germline ends. The CDR3 runs to 12 residues. Germline V gene sequence: CDR1 LNHDA, CDR2 SQIVND (reference sequence). CDR3 protein: CASTQGIRPQHF. Here the CDR3 DNA reads TGTGCCAGCACCCAGGGGATTCGGCCCCAGCATTTT. The full variable domain, rest sourced from reference TRBV19 and TRBJ1-5, is DGGITQSPKYLFRKEGQNVTLSCEQNLNHDAMYWYRQDPGQGLRLIYYSQIVNDFQKGDIAEGYSVSREKKESFPLTVTSAQKNPTAFYLCASTQGIRPQHFGDGTRLSIL.

The chain joins TRBV19 to TRBJ2-7; D is possibly TRBD1 (5 bases). Germline values: CDR1 LNHDA, CDR2 SQIVND (reference sequence). Trimming removed 4 bases at V and 2 bases at J, with 9 bases between. The CDR3 spans 13 residues. CDR3: CASSKGATYEQYF. For the CDR3, the DNA is TGTGCCAGTAGTAAAGGGGCCACCTACGAGCAGTACTTC. Complete variable domain (other parts from reference TRBV19 and TRBJ2-7): DGGITQSPKYLFRKEGQNVTLSCEQNLNHDAMYWYRQDPGQGLRLIYYSQIVNDFQKGDIAEGYSVSREKKESFPLTVTSAQKNPTAFYLCASSKGATYEQYFGPGTRLTVT.

The rearrangement links TRBV5-1 to TRBJ2-2; 12 positions agree with TRBD2. With 4 bases clipped from V and 5 bases from J, the junction kept 6 bases outside the gene matches. Germline V gene lookup returns CDR1 SGHRS and CDR2 YFSETQ. The CDR3 consists of 16 residues. As DNA, the CDR3 is TGCGCCAGCAGCCCCCGGACTAGCGGGGTAACCGGGGAGCTGTTTTTT. As protein: CASSPRTSGVTGELFF.

The V call is TRBV28, the J call TRBJ1-2; D is unresolved. The V gene lost 5 bases and the J gene lost 2 bases, with 3 bases spanning the gap. From germline, CDR1 is MDHEN and CDR2 SYDVKM. The CDR3 runs to 11 residues. CDR3 nucleotides: TGTGCCAGCAGTACGAACTATGGCTACACCTTC. Translated, it gives CASSTNYGYTF.

The gene calls are TRBV27 and TRBJ1-1; no clear D gene. The CDR3 has 14 residues. From germline, CDR1 is MNHEY and CDR2 SMNVEV (reference sequence). The V end was cut by 2 bases, the J end by 3 bases, with 10 bases between. CDR3 loop: CASSLRRPYTEAFF. The CDR3 DNA reads TGTGCCAGCAGTTTACGACGGCCTTACACTGAAGCTTTCTTT.

The chain links TRBV28 to TRBJ2-4; D not resolved. The CDR3 is made up of 14 amino acids. V was shortened by 0 bases and J by 0 bases, with 3 bases between the two germline ends. Germline loops: CDR1 MDHEN, CDR2 SYDVKM. The CDR3 DNA sequence: TGTGCCAGCAGTTTATGGGGAGCCAAAAACATTCAGTACTTC. Protein product: CASSLWGAKNIQYF.

The genes are TRBV18 and TRBJ1-6, with 10 positions matching TRBD1. The CDR3 sequence is 16 residues long. Losses at the gene ends were 1 base for V and 10 bases for J; bases not matched to a gene: 7. Germline assignment: CDR1 KGHSH and CDR2 LQKENI. The CDR3 region is CASSPLGTGVRSPLHF. The CDR3 bases are TGTGCCAGCTCACCACTCGGGACAGGGGTCCGGTCACCCCTCCACTTT.

The chain has TRBV7-2 and TRBJ2-6; D is undetermined. Germline V CDR1 and CDR2: SGHTA, FQGNSA. The CDR3 is made up of 15 amino acids. V lost 1 base to trimming and J lost 3 bases, with 7 bases between them. This CDR3 is CASSLEWVGANVLTF. In DNA, the CDR3 is TGTGCCAGCAGCTTAGAGTGGGTTGGGGCCAACGTCCTGACTTTC. Full variable domain (rest looked up from reference TRBV7-2 and TRBJ2-6): GAGVSQSPSNKVTEKGKDVELRCDPISGHTALYWYRQSLGQGLEFLIYFQGNSAPDKSGLPSDRFSAERTGGSVSTLTIQRTQQEDSAVYLCASSLEWVGANVLTFGAGSRLTVL.

V usage is TRBV5-1 and J usage is TRBJ2-7; 8 nucleotides align to TRBD1. Unmatched junction bases numbered 4, after V lost 1 base and J lost 4 bases. The CDR3 length is 14 residues. The V gene's germline CDR1 is SGHRS and CDR2 YFSETQ. For the CDR3, the DNA is TGCGCCAGCAGCTTGTCAGGGACAGGTTACGAGCAGTACTTC. It yields the protein CASSLSGTGYEQYF.

The V and J genes are TRBV15 and TRBJ1-1; D remains ambiguous. The V end was cut by 0 bases, the J end by 4 bases, with 6 bases between. The CDR3 runs 13 residues. Germline CDR1 LNHNV, CDR2 YYDKDF (reference sequence). CDR3 loop: CATSRDQGTEAFF. CDR3 bases: TGTGCCACCAGCAGAGATCAAGGCACTGAAGCTTTCTTT.

This clone was observed a few times. The chain has TRBV5-5 and TRBJ2-7, with 9 bases lining up with TRBD2. The CDR3 runs to 16 residues. Germline V gene sequence: CDR1 SGHKS, CDR2 YYEKEE (reference sequence). Trimming removed 4 bases from V and 2 bases from J; junction bases left unmatched: 10. CDR3 in amino acids: CASSKLTSGRPYEQYF. The CDR3 DNA reads as TGTGCCAGCAGCAAACTAACTAGCGGGCGCCCCTACGAGCAGTACTTC.

V is TRBV6-2 or TRBV6-3 and J is TRBJ2-1, with TRBD2 matching 10 bases. The germline gives CDR1 MNHEY, CDR2 SVGEGT. This CDR3 spans 15 amino acids. The V and J ends lost 3 bases and 8 bases, in that order; junction bases with no gene match: 7. In DNA, the CDR3 is TGTGCCAGCAGTTATGATCCTAGCGGGAGTTATGAGCAGTTCTTC. Translating gives CASSYDPSGSYEQFF.

The chain combines TRBV29-1 with TRBJ1-5; possible D gene TRBD1, 5 bases. CDR3 length: 13 amino acids. In germline, CDR1 is SQVTM, CDR2 ANQGSEA. V lost 4 bases to trimming and J lost 2 bases, with 9 bases between them. CDR3 DNA sequence: TGCAGCGTTGCCAGGGAACGCAATCAGCCCCAGCATTTT. Protein product: CSVARERNQPQHF.

The chain carries TRBV5-1 and TRBJ1-2; the D is unclear. V gave up 4 bases and J gave up 4 bases, with 8 bases separating them. This CDR3 comprises 12 residues. Germline assignment: CDR1 SGHRS and CDR2 YFSETQ. In DNA, the CDR3 is TGCGCCAGCAGCAGGGATGGCTATGGCTACACCTTC. It encodes CASSRDGYGYTF.

V usage is TRBV4-2 and J usage is TRBJ1-1, with no clear D. The V gene lost 0 bases and the J gene lost 4 bases, with 12 bases spanning the gap. Looked up from germline, CDR1 is LGHNA and CDR2 is YNFKEQ. The CDR3 runs to 15 residues. CDR3: CASSQDGTVSTEAFF. The DNA for the CDR3 is TGTGCCAGCAGCCAAGATGGAACGGTGAGCACTGAAGCTTTCTTT.

This clone was counted a single time. V gene TRBV5-1 combines with J gene TRBJ2-1; 10 nucleotides line up with TRBD2. This CDR3 is 15 amino acids long. CDR1 and CDR2 (germline): SGHRS, YFSETQ. The J segment lost 7 bases and the V segment lost 6 bases, leaving 10 bases of the junction unmatched. The CDR3 here is CASNPSGGALNEQFF. CDR3 bases: TGCGCCAGCAATCCTAGCGGGGGAGCCTTAAATGAGCAGTTCTTC. Drawing the rest from reference TRBV5-1 and TRBJ2-1, the complete variable domain is KAGVTQTPRYLIKTRGQQVTLSCSPISGHRSVSWYQQTPGQGLQFLFEYFSETQRNKGNFPGRFSGRQFSNSRSEMNVSTLELGDSALYLCASNPSGGALNEQFFGPGTRLTVL.

The CDR3 coding sequence is TGTGCCAGCAGCTTAAGACTAGCGGGAGGGCTCCACCATGAGCAGTTCTTC. Translated, it gives CASSLRLAGGLHHEQFF. The V gene is TRBV11-3, the J gene TRBJ2-1; 14 nucleotides agree with TRBD2. Trimming took 2 bases from V and 8 from J; bases not matched to a gene: 8. Germline CDR1 and CDR2: SGHNT and YENEEA. The CDR3 runs 17 residues.